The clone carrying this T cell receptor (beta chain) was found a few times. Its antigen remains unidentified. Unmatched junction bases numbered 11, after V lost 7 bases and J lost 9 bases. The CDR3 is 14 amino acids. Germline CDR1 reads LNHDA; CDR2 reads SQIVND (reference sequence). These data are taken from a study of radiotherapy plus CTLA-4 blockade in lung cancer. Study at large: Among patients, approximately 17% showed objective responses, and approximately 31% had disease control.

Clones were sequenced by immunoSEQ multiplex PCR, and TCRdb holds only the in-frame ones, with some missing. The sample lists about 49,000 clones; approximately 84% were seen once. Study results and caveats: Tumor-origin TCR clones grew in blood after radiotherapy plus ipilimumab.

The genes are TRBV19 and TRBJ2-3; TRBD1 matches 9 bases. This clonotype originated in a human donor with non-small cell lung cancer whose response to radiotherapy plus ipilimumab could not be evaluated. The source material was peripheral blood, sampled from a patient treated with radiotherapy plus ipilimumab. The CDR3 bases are TGTGCCAGTATGGGGGGACAGGGTGGACAAACGCAGTATTTT. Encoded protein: CASMGGQGGQTQYF.